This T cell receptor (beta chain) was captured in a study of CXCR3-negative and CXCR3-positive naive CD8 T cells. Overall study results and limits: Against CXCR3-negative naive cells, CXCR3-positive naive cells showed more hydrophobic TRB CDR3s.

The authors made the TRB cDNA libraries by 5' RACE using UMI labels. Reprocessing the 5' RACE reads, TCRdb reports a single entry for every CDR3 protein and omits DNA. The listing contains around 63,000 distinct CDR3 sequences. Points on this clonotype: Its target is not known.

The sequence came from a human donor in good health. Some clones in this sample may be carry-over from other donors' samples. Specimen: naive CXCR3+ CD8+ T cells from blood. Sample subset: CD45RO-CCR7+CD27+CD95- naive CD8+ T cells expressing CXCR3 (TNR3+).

The chain's CDR3 is CSATLTGTGTSYEQYF. The chain carries TRBV20-1 and TRBJ2-7; TCRdb's D call of TRBD1 is untestable without DNA. CDR1 DFQATT and CDR2 SNEGSKA come from the germline V gene (reference sequence). CDR3 length: 16 residues.